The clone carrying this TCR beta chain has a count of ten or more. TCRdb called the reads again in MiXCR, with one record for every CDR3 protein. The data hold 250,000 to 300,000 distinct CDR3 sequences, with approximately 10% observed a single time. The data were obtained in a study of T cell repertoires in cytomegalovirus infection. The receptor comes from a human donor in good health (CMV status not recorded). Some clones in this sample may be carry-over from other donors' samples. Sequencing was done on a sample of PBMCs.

The CDR3 reads CASSLFGQGNQPQHF. DNA for the CDR3: TGTGCCAGCAGCTTGTTCGGACAGGGTAATCAGCCCCAGCATTTT. The V call is TRBV7-8, the J call TRBJ1-5; 8 bases are a match to TRBD1. Germline CDR1 is SGHVS and CDR2 is FQNEAQ. The CDR3 sequence is 15 residues long. V was clipped by 3 bases and J by 4 bases; unmatched bases: 5.